Below are 3 T cell receptor beta chains sequenced from a single sample in a study of CD8 T cells in Susac syndrome. Random hexamers primed reverse transcription of about 0.5 to 1 ug RNA. TCRdb recomputed calls from the immunoSEQ multiplex PCR reads with MiXCR, one row per CDR3 protein. The sample shows 200,000 or so distinct CDR3 sequences, 95% of them seen only once. Sequencing was performed on CD4+ T cells from PBMCs. All receptors come from a human donor with Susac syndrome.

This chain joins TRBV20-1 and TRBJ2-7; no clear D gene. The CDR3 is made up of 15 amino acids. V shed 5 bases and J shed 0 bases, with 17 bases lying between them. The germline gives CDR1 DFQATT, CDR2 SNEGSKA (reference sequence). For the CDR3, the DNA is TGCAGTGCTGATCCTGGAGAAGTGAGCTCCTACGAGCAGTACTTC. Protein sequence: CSADPGEVSSYEQYF.

The rearrangement joins TRBV14 to TRBJ2-5, with D possibly being TRBD2 (6 bases). The CDR3 contains 16 residues. The germline gives CDR1 SGHDN, CDR2 FVKESK. V dropped 0 bases and J dropped 3 bases, with 14 bases sitting between them. The CDR3 nucleotides read TGTGCCAGCAGCCAAGATTTGCGGGGAGCTGAAGAGACCCAGTACTTC. Encoded protein: CASSQDLRGAEETQYF.

The chain links TRBV5-6 to TRBJ2-1; the D gene is possibly TRBD2 (6 bases). The CDR3 consists of 13 residues. Germline V gene sequence: CDR1 SGHDT, CDR2 YYEEEE. V dropped 9 bases and J dropped 7 bases, with 17 bases sitting between them. The CDR3 reads CATLRLVENEQFF. The CDR3 region has the DNA TGTGCCACCCTACGACTAGTGGAGAATGAGCAGTTCTTC.